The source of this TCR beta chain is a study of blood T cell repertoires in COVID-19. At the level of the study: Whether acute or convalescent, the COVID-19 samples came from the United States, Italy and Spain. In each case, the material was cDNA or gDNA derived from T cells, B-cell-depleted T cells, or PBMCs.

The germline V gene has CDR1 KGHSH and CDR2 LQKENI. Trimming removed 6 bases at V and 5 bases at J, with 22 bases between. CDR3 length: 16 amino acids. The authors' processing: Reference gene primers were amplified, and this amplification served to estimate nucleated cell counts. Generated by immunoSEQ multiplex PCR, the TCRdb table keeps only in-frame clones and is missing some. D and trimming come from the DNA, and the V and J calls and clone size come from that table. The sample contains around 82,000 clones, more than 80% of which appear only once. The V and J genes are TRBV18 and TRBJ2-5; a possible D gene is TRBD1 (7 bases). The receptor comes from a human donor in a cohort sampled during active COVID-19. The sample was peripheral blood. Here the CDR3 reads CASSPAGGTVGETQYF. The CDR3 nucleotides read TGTGCCAGCTCCCCCGCAGGGGGGACGGTGGGGGAGACCCAGTACTTC.